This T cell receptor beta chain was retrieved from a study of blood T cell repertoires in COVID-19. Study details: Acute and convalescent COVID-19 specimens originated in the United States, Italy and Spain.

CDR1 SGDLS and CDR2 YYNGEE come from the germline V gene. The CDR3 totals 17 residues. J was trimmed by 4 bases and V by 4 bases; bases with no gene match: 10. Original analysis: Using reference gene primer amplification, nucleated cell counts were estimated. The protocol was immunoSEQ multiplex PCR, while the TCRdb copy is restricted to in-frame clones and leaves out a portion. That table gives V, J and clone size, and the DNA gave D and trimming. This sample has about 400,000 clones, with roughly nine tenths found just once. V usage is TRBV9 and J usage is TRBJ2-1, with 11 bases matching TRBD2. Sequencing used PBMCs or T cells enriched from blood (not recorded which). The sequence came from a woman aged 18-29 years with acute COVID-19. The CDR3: CASSPRPGLAVYNEQFF. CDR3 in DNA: TGTGCCAGCAGCCCACGGCCGGGACTAGCGGTTTACAATGAGCAGTTCTTC.